The 23 T cell receptor beta chains presented below share a single source sample, sequenced in a study of blood T cells in healthy people across ages. Combining a sample-barcoded 5' primer with a J-beta primer mix, a second PCR ran for roughly 7 to 11 cycles. Each CDR3 protein is one row after TCRdb ran MiXCR on the 5' RACE reads. The data hold roughly 500,000 distinct CDR3 sequences, with approximately 25% observed a single time. These data were likewise used in another study, on T cells of mothers and their children.

The specimen sequenced was blood. These receptors were obtained from a boy younger than 18 in good health.

The sample holds one count of this clonotype. This sequence may be a read error, since a much larger clone differs from it by one base. V gene TRBV29-1 combines with J gene TRBJ1-1, with 7 bases that match TRBD1. Losses at the gene ends were 7 bases for V and 0 bases for J; bases not matched to a gene: 2. CDR1 SQVTM and CDR2 ANQGSEA come from the germline V gene. CDR3 length: 12 residues. The CDR3: CSATGMNTEAFF. The CDR3, as DNA: TGCAGCGCGACAGGGATGAACACTGAAGCTTTCTTT. Using reference TRBV29-1 and TRBJ1-1 for the parts outside the CDR3, the full variable domain is SAVISQKPSRDICQRGTSLTIQCQVDSQVTMMFWYRQQPGQSLTLIATANQGSEATYESGFVIDKFPISRPNLTFSTLTVSNMSPEDSSIYLCSATGMNTEAFFGQGTRLTVV.

The genes are TRBV25-1 and TRBJ2-1, with a possible D match to TRBD1 (6 bases). TRBJ2-5 matches the DNA end more closely, so the J call is doubtful. The CDR3 runs 14 residues. CDR1 is MGHDK, CDR2 SYGVNS, per germline. The CDR3 DNA reads TGTGCCAGCAGTGAGGGACATCCTCAAGAGACCCAGTACTTC. This translates into CASSEGHPQETQYF.

For the CDR3, the DNA is TGTGCCAGCAGTTTGTTCGGCAATGAGCAGTTCTTC. This sequence encodes CASSLFGNEQFF. V and J are TRBV12-3 or TRBV12-4 and TRBJ2-1; D unclear. This CDR3 is built from 12 residues. Trimming removed 3 bases from V and 6 bases from J, with 6 bases in between.

This clonotype was counted ten times or more. The rearrangement joins TRBV29-1 to TRBJ1-1; D gene unclear. This CDR3 spans 12 amino acids. The ends were cut back, 6 bases at V and 3 bases at J, with 11 bases in the middle. In germline, CDR1 is SQVTM, CDR2 ANQGSEA. CDR3 DNA: TGCAGCGTCGGGTGGGATTACACTGAAGCTTTCTTT. It yields the protein CSVGWDYTEAFF.

The rearrangement joins TRBV12-3 or TRBV12-4 to TRBJ1-2, with TRBD1 identical over 9 bases. The CDR3 has 13 amino acids. Trimming cost V 5 bases and J 7 bases; bases outside gene matches: 5. The CDR3 DNA is TGTGCCAGCAGTCGGGACAGGGAGATTGGCTACACCTTC. It yields the protein CASSRDREIGYTF.

The chain couples TRBV21-1 to TRBJ1-6. TRBV21-1 corresponds to a pseudogene. The CDR3 contains 15 residues. CDR3 sequence (DNA): TGTGCCAGCCCCACCTGGAGCTCCTATAATTCACCCCTCCACTTT. Residues: CASPTWSSYNSPLHF.

Of note for this clonotype: The junction shows a germline mismatch at one end, possibly a read error. The V gene is TRBV6-2 or TRBV6-3, the J gene TRBJ1-1, with D unresolved. Germline V gene data show CDR1 as MNHEY and CDR2 as SVGEGT. This CDR3 is 17 amino acids long. CDR3 protein: CDSSYGRPQTYSTEAFF. The DNA of the CDR3 is TGTGACAGCAGTTACGGGCGGCCCCAGACCTACAGCACTGAAGCTTTCTTT.

This clonotype has a handful of counts. The rearrangement joins TRBV20-1 to TRBJ2-1; 10 bases align to TRBD1. The DNA end lines up better with TRBJ2-7; the J call may be wrong. CDR1 is DFQATT and CDR2 is SNEGSKA in the germline V gene (reference sequence). CDR3 length equals 14 residues. The CDR3 region is CSASTSGQGREQYF. CDR3 nucleotide sequence: TGCAGTGCTAGTACCTCGGGACAGGGGCGCGAGCAGTACTTC.

This clonotype came up a few times. This chain connects TRBV2 to TRBJ2-1; TRBD1 matches 10 bases. Germline V gives CDR1 SNHLY, CDR2 FYNNEI. The junction had 6 bases not matched to a gene; V was cut back by 7 bases and J by 9 bases. The CDR3 spans 13 residues. CDR3 amino acids: CASIRTGGGEQFF. The CDR3 nucleotides read TGTGCCAGCATAAGGACAGGGGGGGGTGAGCAGTTCTTC.

This rearrangement joins TRBV6-2 or TRBV6-3 to TRBJ2-7; tentatively, D is TRBD2 (6 bases). From germline, CDR1 is MNHEY and CDR2 SVGEGT. V lost 5 bases and J 3 bases, leaving 14 bases between the germline ends. The CDR3 runs 14 residues. In DNA form, the CDR3 reads TGTGCCAGCAGTGACGGGACTCGACACTACGAGCAGTACTTC. As protein: CASSDGTRHYEQYF.

The chain links TRBV7-2 to TRBJ2-5; a weak D match, TRBD2 (6 bases). The CDR3 runs 14 residues. V was trimmed by 3 bases and J by 3 bases, leaving 11 bases between them. Germline V gene sequence: CDR1 SGHTA, CDR2 FQGNSA. CDR3 sequence (DNA): TGTGCCAGCAGCTTTGGCGGGACCAAAGAGACCCAGTACTTC. Residues: CASSFGGTKETQYF.

The rearrangement uses TRBV14 and TRBJ1-4, with a possible D match to TRBD1 (5 bases). The length of the CDR3 is 13 residues. V lost 5 bases and J lost 12, with 16 bases in between. CDR1 and CDR2 (germline): SGHDN, FVKESK. The CDR3 protein is CASSSSVLGQLFF. CDR3 nucleotide sequence: TGTGCCAGCAGCTCATCGGTGTTGGGGCAACTGTTTTTT.

This chain connects TRBV28 to TRBJ1-2; D gene unclear. Germline V CDR1 and CDR2: MDHEN, SYDVKM. Deletions cut 3 bases from V and 2 bases from J, with 10 bases between. The CDR3 is made up of 14 amino acids. The CDR3 region has the DNA TGTGCCAGCAGTTTGTCGCAGGACAACTATGGCTACACCTTC. The encoded protein is CASSLSQDNYGYTF.

This clonotype was seen many times. The genes are TRBV7-2 and TRBJ2-7; the D gene could be TRBD1 or TRBD2 (6 bases each). V gave up 5 bases and J gave up 4 bases, with 9 bases separating them. This CDR3 spans 12 amino acids. Germline-derived CDR1 and CDR2 are SGHTA and FQGNSA. The CDR3 spells CASSTGTYEQYF. The CDR3 DNA sequence: TGTGCCAGCAGCACAGGGACTTACGAGCAGTACTTC. The whole variable domain, remainder taken from reference TRBV7-2 and TRBJ2-7, is GAGVSQSPSNKVTEKGKDVELRCDPISGHTALYWYRQSLGQGLEFLIYFQGNSAPDKSGLPSDRFSAERTGGSVSTLTIQRTQQEDSAVYLCASSTGTYEQYFGPGTRLTVT.

This clonotype has more than one count but fewer than ten. This rearrangement joins TRBV12-3 or TRBV12-4 to TRBJ2-3; D is unclear. Trimming removed 6 bases at V and 2 bases at J, with 12 bases between. This CDR3 has 14 amino acids. The CDR3 region has the DNA TGTGCCAGCAGCCAGATCGGATCCACAGATACGCAGTATTTT. As protein: CASSQIGSTDTQYF.

This chain uses TRBV7-2 with TRBJ1-2; unclear D gene. Germline V gene data show CDR1 as SGHTA and CDR2 as FQGNSA. The V and J ends lost 5 bases and 7 bases respectively, with 11 bases between them. The CDR3 extends over 12 amino acids. The CDR3 region has the DNA TGTGCCAGCAGCCCCACCTGGGGTGGCTACACCTTC. Amino acid sequence: CASSPTWGGYTF.

The chain links TRBV3-1 to TRBJ2-3, with a tentative D call TRBD2 (5 bases). Trimming removed 4 bases at V and 3 bases at J, with 14 bases between. CDR1 is LGHDT and CDR2 is YNNKEL in the germline V gene (reference sequence). The CDR3 is 15 amino acids. CDR3 in amino acids: CASSPYRDWTDTQYF. In DNA, the CDR3 is TGTGCCAGCAGCCCCTACCGGGATTGGACAGATACGCAGTATTTT.

The chain has TRBV29-1 and TRBJ2-5; 10 bases align to TRBD2. The DNA end lines up better with TRBJ2-1; the J call may be wrong. The CDR3 is 16 residues long. Germline CDR1 is SQVTM and CDR2 is ANQGSEA. The CDR3 nucleotides read TGCAGCGCTCGAGTCTCACTAGCGGGGAGTTACAATGAGCAGTTCTTC. It encodes CSARVSLAGSYNEQFF.

This clonotype was counted only a few times. The rearrangement links TRBV7-2 to TRBJ2-3; possibly TRBD2 for D (7 bases). The germline V gene encodes CDR1 SGHTA and CDR2 FQGNSA. The ends were cut back, 3 bases at V and 4 bases at J, with 14 bases in the middle. The CDR3 length is 15 residues. For the CDR3, the DNA is TGTGCCAGCAGCTTCGGGGGGCTCGTCTCAGATACGCAGTATTTT. Amino acid sequence: CASSFGGLVSDTQYF.

This clonotype was counted between two and nine times. The CDR3 DNA follows: TGTGCCAGCAGTCCGAACCTGACCCCACCTAATGAAAAACTGTTTTTT. Amino acid sequence: CASSPNLTPPNEKLFF. V usage is TRBV25-1 and J usage is TRBJ1-4; D unclear. The germline V gene encodes CDR1 MGHDK and CDR2 SYGVNS. Trimming removed 5 bases at V and 3 bases at J, with 16 bases between. CDR3 size: 16 residues.

The chain combines TRBV10-3 with TRBJ2-7; 8 bases agree with TRBD2. The CDR3 runs to 16 residues. V trimming: 1 base; J trimming: 3 bases; junction bases outside the gene matches: 8. The germline gives CDR1 ENHRY, CDR2 SYGVKD. CDR3 DNA: TGTGCCATCAGTGAGTTAGGACTAGCTAGTGGCTACGAGCAGTACTTC. This sequence encodes CAISELGLASGYEQYF.

This clonotype was seen repeatedly, ten times or more. This chain uses TRBV28 with TRBJ2-2; no clear D. Germline assignment: CDR1 MDHEN and CDR2 SYDVKM. The CDR3 is 12 residues long. The V end was cut by 5 bases, the J end by 5 bases, with 6 bases between. CDR3 in amino acids: CASSKTTGELFF. DNA for the CDR3: TGTGCCAGCAGTAAAACTACCGGGGAGCTGTTTTTT.

The rearrangement uses TRBV7-2 and TRBJ2-2; 7 bases are shared with TRBD1. Germline CDR1 reads SGHTA; CDR2 reads FQGNSA. CDR3 length: 15 amino acids. After removal of 0 bases from V and 4 bases from J, the junction contained 2 bases not matched to a gene. Written as DNA, the CDR3 is TGTGCCAGCAGCTTAGCCGGACAGGCCACCGGGGAGCTGTTTTTT. As protein: CASSLAGQATGELFF.